Reported below is one T cell receptor (beta chain). Its antigen is not known. The trim removed 4 bases at V and 1 base at J, leaving 10 bases unmatched. This CDR3 has 16 residues. Germline V gene sequence: CDR1 SGHNT, CDR2 YYREEE (reference sequence). This entry belongs to a study of OX40 agonist ivuxolimab in advanced cancers. Regarding the study as a whole: Expanded clones were, on average, more numerous in CD8+ T cells than in CD4+.

Method: immunoSEQ multiplex PCR; TCRdb's copy keeps in-frame clones and lacks some. The sample contains around 80,000 clones, roughly 78% of which appear only once. If patients had autoimmune disease history or systemic immunosuppression, they were excluded. This sequence joins TRBV5-4 and TRBJ2-5, with TRBD1 identical over 7 bases. This TCR came from an adult with an advanced solid tumor such as melanoma, head and neck, liver or kidney cancer. This specimen was CD4+ or CD8+ T cells sorted from blood, taken in a trial of the OX40 agonist ivuxolimab. The CDR3 loop is CASSQYRGLGQETQYF. DNA for the CDR3: TGTGCCAGCAGCCAATACAGGGGTTTAGGCCAAGAGACCCAGTACTTC. The full variable domain, with the rest looked up from reference TRBV5-4 and TRBJ2-5, is ETGVTQSPTHLIKTRGQQVTLRCSSQSGHNTVSWYQQALGQGPQFIFQYYREEENGRGNFPPRFSGLQFPNYSSELNVNALELDDSALYLCASSQYRGLGQETQYFGPGTRLLVL.